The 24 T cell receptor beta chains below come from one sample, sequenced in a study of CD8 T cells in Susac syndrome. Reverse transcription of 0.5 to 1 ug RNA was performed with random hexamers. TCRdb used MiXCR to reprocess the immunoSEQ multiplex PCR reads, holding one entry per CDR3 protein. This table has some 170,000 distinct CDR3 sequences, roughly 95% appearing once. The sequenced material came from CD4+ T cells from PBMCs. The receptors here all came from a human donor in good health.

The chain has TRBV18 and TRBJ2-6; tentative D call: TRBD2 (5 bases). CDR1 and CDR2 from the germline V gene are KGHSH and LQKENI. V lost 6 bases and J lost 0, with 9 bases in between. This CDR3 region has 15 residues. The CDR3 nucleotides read TGTGCCAGCTCCCGGGATTTCTCTGGGGCCAACGTCCTGACTTTC. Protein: CASSRDFSGANVLTF. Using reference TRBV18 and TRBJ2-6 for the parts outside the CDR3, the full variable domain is NAGVMQNPRHLVRRRGQEARLRCSPMKGHSHVYWYRQLPEEGLKFMVYLQKENIIDESGMPKERFSAEFPKEGPSILRIQQVVRGDSAAYFCASSRDFSGANVLTFGAGSRLTVL.

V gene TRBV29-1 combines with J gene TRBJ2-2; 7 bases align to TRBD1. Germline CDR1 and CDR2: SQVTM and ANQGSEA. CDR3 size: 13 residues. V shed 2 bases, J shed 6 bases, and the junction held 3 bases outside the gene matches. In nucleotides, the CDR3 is TGCAGCGTTGAATTAGGGGGCCCCGGGGAGCTGTTTTTT. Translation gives CSVELGGPGELFF.

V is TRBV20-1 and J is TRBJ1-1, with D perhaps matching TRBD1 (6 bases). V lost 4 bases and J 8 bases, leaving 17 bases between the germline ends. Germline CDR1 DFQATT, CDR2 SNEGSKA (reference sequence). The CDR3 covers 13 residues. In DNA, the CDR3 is TGCAGTGCTAAGGCGGGGGCGGCAGAGGAAGCTTTCTTT. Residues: CSAKAGAAEEAFF.

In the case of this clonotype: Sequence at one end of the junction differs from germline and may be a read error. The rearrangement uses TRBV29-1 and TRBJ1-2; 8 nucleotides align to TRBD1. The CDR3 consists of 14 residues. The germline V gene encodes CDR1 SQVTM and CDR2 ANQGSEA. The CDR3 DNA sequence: TGCAGCGTTGCCGGGACAGGAGCTAACCATGGCTACACCTTC. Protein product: CSVAGTGANHGYTF.

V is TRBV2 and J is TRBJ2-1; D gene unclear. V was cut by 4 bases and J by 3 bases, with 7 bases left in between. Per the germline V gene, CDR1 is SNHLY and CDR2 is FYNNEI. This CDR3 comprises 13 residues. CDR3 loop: CASSVERYNEQFF. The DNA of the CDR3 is TGTGCCAGCAGTGTTGAGCGCTACAATGAGCAGTTCTTC.

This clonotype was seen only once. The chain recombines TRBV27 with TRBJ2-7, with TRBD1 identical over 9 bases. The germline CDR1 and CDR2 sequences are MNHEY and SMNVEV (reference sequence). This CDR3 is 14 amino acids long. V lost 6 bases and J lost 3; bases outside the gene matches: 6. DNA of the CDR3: TGTGCCAGCAGATCCGGGACAGGGTACTACGAGCAGTACTTC. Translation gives CASRSGTGYYEQYF.

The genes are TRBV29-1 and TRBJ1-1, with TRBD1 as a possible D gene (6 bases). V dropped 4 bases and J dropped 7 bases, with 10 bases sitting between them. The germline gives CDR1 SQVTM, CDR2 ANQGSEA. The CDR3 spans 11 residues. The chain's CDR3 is CSVAGDGEAFF. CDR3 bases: TGCAGCGTTGCAGGGGACGGTGAAGCTTTCTTT. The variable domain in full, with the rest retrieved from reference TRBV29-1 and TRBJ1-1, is SAVISQKPSRDICQRGTSLTIQCQVDSQVTMMFWYRQQPGQSLTLIATANQGSEATYESGFVIDKFPISRPNLTFSTLTVSNMSPEDSSIYLCSVAGDGEAFFGQGTRLTVV.

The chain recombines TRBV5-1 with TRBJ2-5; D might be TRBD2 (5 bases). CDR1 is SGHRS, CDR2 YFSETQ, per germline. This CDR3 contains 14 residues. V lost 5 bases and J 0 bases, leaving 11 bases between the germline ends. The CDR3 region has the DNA TGCGCCAGCAGAACCGTCGGGGACCAAGAGACCCAGTACTTC. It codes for CASRTVGDQETQYF.

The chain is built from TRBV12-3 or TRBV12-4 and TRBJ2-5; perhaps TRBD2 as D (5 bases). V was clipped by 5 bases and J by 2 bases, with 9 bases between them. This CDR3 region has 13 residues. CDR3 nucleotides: TGTGCCAGCAGTACGACTAATCAAGAGACCCAGTACTTC. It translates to CASSTTNQETQYF.

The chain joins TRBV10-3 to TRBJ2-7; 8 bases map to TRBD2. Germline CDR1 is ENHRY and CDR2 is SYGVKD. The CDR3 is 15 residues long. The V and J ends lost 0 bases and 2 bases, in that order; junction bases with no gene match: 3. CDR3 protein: CAISESERGPYEQYF. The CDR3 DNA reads TGTGCCATCAGTGAGTCCGAGCGGGGGCCCTACGAGCAGTACTTC.

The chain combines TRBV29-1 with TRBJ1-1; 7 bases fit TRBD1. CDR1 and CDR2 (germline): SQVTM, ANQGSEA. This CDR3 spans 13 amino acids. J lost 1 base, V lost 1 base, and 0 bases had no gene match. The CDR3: CSVEGDRNTEAFF. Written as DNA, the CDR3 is TGCAGCGTTGAAGGGGACAGGAACACTGAAGCTTTCTTT.

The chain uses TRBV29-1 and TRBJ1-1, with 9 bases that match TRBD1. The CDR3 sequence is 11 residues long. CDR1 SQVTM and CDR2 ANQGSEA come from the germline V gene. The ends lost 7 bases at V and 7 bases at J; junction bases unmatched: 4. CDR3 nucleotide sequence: TGCAGCGGATCGGGACAGGGTGAAGCTTTCTTT. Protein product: CSGSGQGEAFF.

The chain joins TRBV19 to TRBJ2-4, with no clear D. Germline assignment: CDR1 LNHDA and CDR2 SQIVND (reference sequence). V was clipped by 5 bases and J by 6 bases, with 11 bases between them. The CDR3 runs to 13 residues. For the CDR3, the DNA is TGTGCCAGTAGTCTCGAACGTCGAAACATTCAGTACTTC. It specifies CASSLERRNIQYF.

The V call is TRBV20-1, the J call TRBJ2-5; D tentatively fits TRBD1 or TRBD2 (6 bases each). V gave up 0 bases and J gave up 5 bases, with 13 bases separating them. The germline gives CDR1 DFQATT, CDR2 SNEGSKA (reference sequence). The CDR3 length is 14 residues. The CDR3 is CSARDPTGAETQYF. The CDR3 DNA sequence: TGCAGTGCTAGAGATCCTACGGGGGCCGAGACCCAGTACTTC.

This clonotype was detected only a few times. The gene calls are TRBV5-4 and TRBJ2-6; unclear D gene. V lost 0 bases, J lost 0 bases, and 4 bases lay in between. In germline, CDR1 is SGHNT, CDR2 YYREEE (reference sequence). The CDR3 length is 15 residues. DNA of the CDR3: TGTGCCAGCAGCTTGGACGGCTCTGGGGCCAACGTCCTGACTTTC. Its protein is CASSLDGSGANVLTF.

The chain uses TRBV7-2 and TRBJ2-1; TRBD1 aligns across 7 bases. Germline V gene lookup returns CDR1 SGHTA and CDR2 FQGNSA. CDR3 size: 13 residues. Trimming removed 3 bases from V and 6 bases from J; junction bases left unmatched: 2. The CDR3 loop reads CASSFDRANEQFF. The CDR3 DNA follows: TGTGCCAGCAGCTTCGACAGGGCCAATGAGCAGTTCTTC.

In DNA form, the CDR3 reads TGCAGTGGTACACCCGGAGTAGCGGGTGGCTACGAGCAGTACTTC. As protein: CSGTPGVAGGYEQYF. This chain links TRBV20-1 with TRBJ2-7, with 7 bases that match TRBD2. Germline V lookup: CDR1 DFQATT, CDR2 SNEGSKA (reference sequence). V lost 7 bases, J lost 3 bases, and 15 bases stayed unmatched. The CDR3 extends over 15 amino acids.

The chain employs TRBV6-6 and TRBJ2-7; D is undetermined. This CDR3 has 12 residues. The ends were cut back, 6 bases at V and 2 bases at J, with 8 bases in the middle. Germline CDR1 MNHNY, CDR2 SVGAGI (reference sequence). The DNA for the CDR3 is TGTGCCAGCAGCCAACGGACCTACGAGCAGTACTTC. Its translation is CASSQRTYEQYF.

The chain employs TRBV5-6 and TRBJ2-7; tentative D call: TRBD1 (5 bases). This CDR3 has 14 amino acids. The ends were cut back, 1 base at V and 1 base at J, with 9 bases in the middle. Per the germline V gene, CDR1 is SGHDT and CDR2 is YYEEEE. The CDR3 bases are TGTGCCAGCAGCTTGCAGGGCCGGTCCTACGAGCAGTACTTC. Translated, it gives CASSLQGRSYEQYF.

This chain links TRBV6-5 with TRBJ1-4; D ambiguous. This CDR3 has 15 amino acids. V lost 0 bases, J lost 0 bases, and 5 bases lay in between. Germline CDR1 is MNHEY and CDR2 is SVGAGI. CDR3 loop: CASSYSGTTNEKLFF. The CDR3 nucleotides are TGTGCCAGCAGTTACTCGGGTACAACTAATGAAAAACTGTTTTTT.

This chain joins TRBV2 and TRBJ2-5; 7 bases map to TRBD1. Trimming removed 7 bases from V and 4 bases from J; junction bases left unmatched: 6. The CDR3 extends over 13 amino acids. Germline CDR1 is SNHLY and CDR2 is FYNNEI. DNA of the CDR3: TGTGCCAGCACCGGGACAGTTGGAGAGACCCAGTACTTC. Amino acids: CASTGTVGETQYF.

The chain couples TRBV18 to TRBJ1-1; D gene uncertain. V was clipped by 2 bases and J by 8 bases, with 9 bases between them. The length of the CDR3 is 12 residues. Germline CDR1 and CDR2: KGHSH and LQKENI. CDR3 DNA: TGTGCCAGCTCACCAACGAGAGAAGAAGCTTTCTTT. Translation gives CASSPTREEAFF.

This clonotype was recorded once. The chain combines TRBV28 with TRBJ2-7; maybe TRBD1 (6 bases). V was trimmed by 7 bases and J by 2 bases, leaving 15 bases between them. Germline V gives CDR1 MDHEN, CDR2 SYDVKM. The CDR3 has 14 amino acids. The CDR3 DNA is TGTGCCAGCACCAGGGGACCGGGCCCCTACGAGCAGTACTTC. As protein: CASTRGPGPYEQYF.

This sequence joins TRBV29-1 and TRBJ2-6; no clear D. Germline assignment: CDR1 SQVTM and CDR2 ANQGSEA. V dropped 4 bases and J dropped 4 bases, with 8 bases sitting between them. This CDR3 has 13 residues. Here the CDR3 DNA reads TGCAGCGTTGGGGTAGGGGGGGCCAACGTCCTGACTTTC. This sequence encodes CSVGVGGANVLTF.